Listed here are 9 T cell receptor beta chains from one sample, sequenced in a study of regulatory T cells in long-lasting Graves disease. Arm-PCR of CDR3 regions with iRepertoire HTBI primers generated TCR beta libraries. TCRdb reprocessed the multiplex PCR reads via MiXCR and lists one record per CDR3 protein. The sample has 500,000 to 700,000 distinct CDR3 sequences; approximately 31% are singletons. The time point denotes: persistent/refractory GD, antithyroid drugs over 5 years with positive TRAb. Extracted RNA from PBMCs served as the source of the TCR library. The specimen was peripheral blood mononuclear cells (PBMCs), collected when the disease was refractory, from a patient treated with antithyroid drugs. These receptors were obtained from a female donor with Graves disease.

This clonotype was found a few times. The rearrangement joins TRBV18 to TRBJ1-5, with TRBD1 as a possible D gene (5 bases). Germline V gives CDR1 KGHSH, CDR2 LQKENI. Trimming cost V 5 bases and J 1 base, with 12 bases left between them. This CDR3 region has 15 residues. CDR3 loop: CASSDRGWSNQPQHF. In DNA form, the CDR3 reads TGTGCCAGCTCAGACAGAGGGTGGAGCAATCAGCCCCAGCATTTT.

At least ten counts were recorded for this clonotype. The CDR3 here is CASRPTGDSGANVLTF. CDR3 DNA sequence: TGTGCCAGCAGGCCAACAGGGGATTCGGGGGCCAACGTCCTGACTTTC. V usage is TRBV12-3 or TRBV12-4 and J usage is TRBJ2-6, with 7 bases lining up with TRBD1. This CDR3 has 16 amino acids. V lost 6 bases, J lost 4 bases, and 9 bases stayed unmatched.

In its sample, this clonotype was seen many times. J is TRBJ1-1 and V is TRBV7-9, with D uncertain. Trimming took 7 bases from V and 1 from J, leaving 10 bases between them. From germline, CDR1 is SEHNR and CDR2 FQNEAQ (reference sequence). This CDR3 has 13 amino acids. The CDR3 nucleotides read TGTGCCAGCATCCCATTTACGAACACTGAAGCTTTCTTT. Translated, it gives CASIPFTNTEAFF.

This clonotype occurred many times. V usage is TRBV28 and J usage is TRBJ1-2; 9 bases fit TRBD1. J gave up 5 bases and V 7 bases, and 5 bases lay outside the gene matches. This CDR3 contains 13 residues. In germline, CDR1 is MDHEN, CDR2 SYDVKM. CDR3 nucleotide sequence: TGTGCCAGCACCCTGGGACAGGGATATGGCTACACCTTC. This encodes CASTLGQGYGYTF.

As to this clonotype: The final CDR3 position lacks the conserved phenylalanine or tryptophan, pointing to a likely read error. The V call is TRBV5-5, the J call TRBJ1-2; TRBD1 might be the D (5 bases). The germline CDR1 and CDR2 sequences are SGHKS and YYEKEE (reference sequence). The CDR3 has 14 amino acids. The V gene lost 4 bases and the J gene lost 3 bases, with 13 bases spanning the gap. This chain's CDR3 is CASSNPGHDYGYTS. DNA for the CDR3: TGTGCCAGCAGCAACCCAGGGCACGACTATGGCTACACCTCC.

This clonotype was recorded once. The gene calls are TRBV10-2 and TRBJ2-7, with TRBD1 matching over 7 bases. The CDR3 sequence is 14 residues long. Losses at the gene ends were 8 bases for V and 6 bases for J; bases not matched to a gene: 13. From germline, CDR1 is WSHSY and CDR2 SAAADI. DNA for the CDR3: TGCGCCAGCTCCGGGACAGCCACCATGGGCGAGCAGTACTTC. It is translated as CASSGTATMGEQYF.

The gene calls are TRBV7-8 and TRBJ1-4, with D uncertain. This CDR3 spans 17 amino acids. Germline assignment: CDR1 SGHVS and CDR2 FQNEAQ. Deletions cut 0 bases from V and 0 bases from J, with 11 bases between. In DNA form, the CDR3 reads TGTGCCAGCAGCTTAGCCCCCGGTACTGCAACTAATGAAAAACTGTTTTTT. Encoded protein: CASSLAPGTATNEKLFF.

The chain combines TRBV29-1 with TRBJ1-1, with unresolved D. V was trimmed by 4 bases and J by 0 bases, leaving 12 bases between them. Germline lookup yields CDR1 SQVTM and CDR2 ANQGSEA. This CDR3 contains 14 residues. The CDR3 nucleotides read TGCAGCGTTGCCCGGAATACTATGAACACTGAAGCTTTCTTT. It specifies CSVARNTMNTEAFF.

This clonotype was detected only a few times. The chain links TRBV5-1 to TRBJ1-4; 9 bases agree with TRBD1. Germline V lookup: CDR1 SGHRS, CDR2 YFSETQ. The CDR3 is 15 amino acids. The J segment lost 7 bases and the V segment lost 1 base, leaving 5 bases of the junction unmatched. CDR3 DNA: TGCGCCAGCAGCTTGCAGGGACAGGGAACTGAAAAACTGTTTTTT. Amino acids: CASSLQGQGTEKLFF.